Detailed here is one TCR beta chain. Its antigen remains unknown. Replicate sorted-subset PCRs were loaded with around 200 ng DNA, 30,000 to 35,000 T cell genomes. Profiled with immunoSEQ multiplex PCR; TCRdb holds only in-frame clones, not every one. The sample consists of fewer than 3 million clones, about nine tenths of them appearing once. This record belongs to a study of shared clonotypes between healthy human individuals. Study-wide background: Each donor's CD4 naive and CD4 memory cells filled three plates apiece, CD8 naive two, and CD8 memory one. Study-wide findings and caveats: Sorted-subset sequencing, rarefaction showed, was incomplete despite large depth.

Looked up from germline, CDR1 is MGHRA and CDR2 is YSYEKL. The V and J ends lost 4 bases and 3 bases, in that order; junction bases with no gene match: 4. CDR3 length equals 15 residues. This TCR derives from a man between 18 and 29 years old in good health. Some clones in this sample may be carry-over from other donors' samples. Sequenced input: naive CD4+ T cells from PBMCs. The subset denotes: CD45RA+ positively selected. V is TRBV4-1 and J is TRBJ2-2, with 8 nucleotides matching TRBD1. The CDR3 is CASSRGQGDTGELFF. DNA of the CDR3: TGCGCCAGCAGCCGAGGACAGGGTGACACCGGGGAGCTGTTTTTT.